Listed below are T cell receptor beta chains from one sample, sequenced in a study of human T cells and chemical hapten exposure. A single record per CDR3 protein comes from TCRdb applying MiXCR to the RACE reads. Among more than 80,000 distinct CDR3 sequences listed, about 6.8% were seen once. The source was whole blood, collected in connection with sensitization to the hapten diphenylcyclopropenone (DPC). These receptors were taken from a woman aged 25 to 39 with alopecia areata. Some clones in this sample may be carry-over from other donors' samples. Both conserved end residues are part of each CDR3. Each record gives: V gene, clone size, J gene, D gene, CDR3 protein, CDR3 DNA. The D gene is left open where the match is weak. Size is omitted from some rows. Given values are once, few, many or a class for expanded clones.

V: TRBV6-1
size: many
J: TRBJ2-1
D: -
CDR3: CASRVSSYNEQFF
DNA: TGTGCCAGCAGGGTTAGCTCCTACAATGAGCAGTTCTTC

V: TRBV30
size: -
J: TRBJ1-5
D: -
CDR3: CAWSMTANQPQHF
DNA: TGTGCCTGGAGTATGACAGCCAATCAGCCCCAGCATTTT

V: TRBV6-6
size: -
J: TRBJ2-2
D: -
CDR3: CASSALGVDTGELFF
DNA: TGTGCCAGCAGTGCTTTGGGGGTCGACACCGGGGAGCTGTTTTTT

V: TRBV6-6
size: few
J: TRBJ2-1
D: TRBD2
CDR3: CASRDRTSGANYNEQFF
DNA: TGTGCCAGCAGGGACCGGACTAGCGGGGCGAATTACAATGAGCAGTTCTTC

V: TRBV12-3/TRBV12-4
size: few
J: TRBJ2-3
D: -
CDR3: CASRGGDTQYF
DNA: TGTGCCAGCAGGGGTGGAGATACGCAGTATTTT

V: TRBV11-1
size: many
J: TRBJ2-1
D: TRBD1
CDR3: CASSPTGASASYNEQFF
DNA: TGTGCCAGCAGCCCAACAGGGGCCTCAGCCTCCTACAATGAGCAGTTCTTC

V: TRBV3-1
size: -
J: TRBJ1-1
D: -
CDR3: CASSPKDTQNTEAFF
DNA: TGTGCCAGCAGCCCCAAGGACACCCAGAACACTGAAGCTTTCTTT

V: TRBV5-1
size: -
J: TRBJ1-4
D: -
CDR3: CASSLVGDHGNEKLFF
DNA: TGCGCCAGCAGCTTGGTTGGGGATCATGGTAATGAAAAACTGTTTTTT

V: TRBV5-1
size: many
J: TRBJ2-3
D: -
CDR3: CASSLDNRAGRTDTQYF
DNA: TGCGCCAGCAGCTTGGATAATAGGGCAGGGCGCACAGATACGCAGTATTTT

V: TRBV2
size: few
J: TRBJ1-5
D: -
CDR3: CASSPPPGGNQPQHF
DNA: TGTGCCAGCAGCCCCCCCCCTGGCGGCAATCAGCCCCAGCATTTT

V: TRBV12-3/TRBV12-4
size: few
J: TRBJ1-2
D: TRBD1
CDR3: CASSFGHRGPSNGYTF
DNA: TGTGCCAGCAGTTTTGGCCACAGGGGGCCAAGCAATGGCTACACCTTC

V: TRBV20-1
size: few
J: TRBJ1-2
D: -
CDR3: CSASTLTYNYGYTF
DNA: TGCAGTGCTAGTACCCTTACTTATAACTATGGCTACACCTTC

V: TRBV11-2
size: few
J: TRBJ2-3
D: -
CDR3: CASSLGLTGDTQYF
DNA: TGTGCCAGCAGCTTAGGCTTGACCGGAGATACGCAGTATTTT

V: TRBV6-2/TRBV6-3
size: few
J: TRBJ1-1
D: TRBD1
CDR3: CASSRSGQLSLNTEAFF
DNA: TGTGCCAGCAGCCGATCGGGACAGCTTAGTTTGAACACTGAAGCTTTCTTT

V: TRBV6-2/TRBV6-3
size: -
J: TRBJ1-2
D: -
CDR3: CASSYSRPSYGYTF
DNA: TGTGCCAGCAGTTACTCTCGGCCGAGCTATGGCTACACCTTC

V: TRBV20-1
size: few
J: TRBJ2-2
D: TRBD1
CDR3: CSARDGTGTTGELFF
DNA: TGCAGTGCTAGGGACGGGACAGGGACCACCGGGGAGCTGTTTTTT

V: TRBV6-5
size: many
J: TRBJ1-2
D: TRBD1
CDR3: CASRDNRGAYTF
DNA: TGTGCCAGCAGGGATAACAGGGGCGCCTACACCTTC

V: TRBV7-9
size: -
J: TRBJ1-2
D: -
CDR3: CASSLAGTRTFYGYTF
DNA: TGTGCCAGCAGCTTAGCCGGGACACGGACTTTCTATGGCTACACCTTC

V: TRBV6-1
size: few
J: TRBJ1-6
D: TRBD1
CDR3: CASSETGVNSPLHF
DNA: TGTGCCAGCAGTGAAACAGGGGTCAATTCACCCCTCCACTTT

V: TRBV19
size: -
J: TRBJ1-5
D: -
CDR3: CASDQGCEPQHF
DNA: TGTGCCAGTGATCAGGGTTGTGAGCCCCAGCATTTT

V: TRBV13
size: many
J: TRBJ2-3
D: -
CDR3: CASSAGPGLDKTDTQYF
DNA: TGTGCCAGCAGCGCGGGGCCGGGCCTCGATAAGACAGATACGCAGTATTTT

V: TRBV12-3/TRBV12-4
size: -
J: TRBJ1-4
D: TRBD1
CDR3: CASSLDDRVTGKLFF
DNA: TGTGCCAGCAGTTTAGACGACAGGGTGACGGGAAAACTGTTTTTT

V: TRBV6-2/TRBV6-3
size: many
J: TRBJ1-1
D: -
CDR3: CASSYSFGVTEAFF
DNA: TGTGCCAGCAGTTACTCGTTCGGGGTCACTGAAGCTTTCTTT

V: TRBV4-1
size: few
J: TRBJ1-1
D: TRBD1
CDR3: CASSQEMTGRGTEAFF
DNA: TGCGCCAGCAGCCAGGAAATGACAGGGAGAGGCACTGAAGCTTTCTTT

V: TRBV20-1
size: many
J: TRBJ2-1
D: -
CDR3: CSARDLGSSYNEQFF
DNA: TGCAGTGCTAGAGATTTAGGGAGCTCCTACAATGAGCAGTTCTTC

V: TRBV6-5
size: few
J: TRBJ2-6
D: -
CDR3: CASSYSPLASGANVLTF
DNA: TGTGCCAGCAGTTACTCGCCACTGGCCTCTGGGGCCAACGTCCTGACTTTC

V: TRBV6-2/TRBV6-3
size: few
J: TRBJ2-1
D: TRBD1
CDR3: CASSYRGLSSNEQFF
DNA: TGTGCCAGCAGTTACAGGGGGCTAAGTAGTAATGAGCAGTTCTTC

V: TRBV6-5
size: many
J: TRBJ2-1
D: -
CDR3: CASSYRATRGYEQFF
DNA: TGTGCCAGCAGTTACCGTGCGACAAGGGGATATGAGCAGTTCTTC

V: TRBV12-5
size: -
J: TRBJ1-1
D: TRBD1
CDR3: CASASSRQGANEAFF
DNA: TGTGCTAGTGCCAGCAGCAGACAGGGAGCTAATGAAGCTTTCTTT